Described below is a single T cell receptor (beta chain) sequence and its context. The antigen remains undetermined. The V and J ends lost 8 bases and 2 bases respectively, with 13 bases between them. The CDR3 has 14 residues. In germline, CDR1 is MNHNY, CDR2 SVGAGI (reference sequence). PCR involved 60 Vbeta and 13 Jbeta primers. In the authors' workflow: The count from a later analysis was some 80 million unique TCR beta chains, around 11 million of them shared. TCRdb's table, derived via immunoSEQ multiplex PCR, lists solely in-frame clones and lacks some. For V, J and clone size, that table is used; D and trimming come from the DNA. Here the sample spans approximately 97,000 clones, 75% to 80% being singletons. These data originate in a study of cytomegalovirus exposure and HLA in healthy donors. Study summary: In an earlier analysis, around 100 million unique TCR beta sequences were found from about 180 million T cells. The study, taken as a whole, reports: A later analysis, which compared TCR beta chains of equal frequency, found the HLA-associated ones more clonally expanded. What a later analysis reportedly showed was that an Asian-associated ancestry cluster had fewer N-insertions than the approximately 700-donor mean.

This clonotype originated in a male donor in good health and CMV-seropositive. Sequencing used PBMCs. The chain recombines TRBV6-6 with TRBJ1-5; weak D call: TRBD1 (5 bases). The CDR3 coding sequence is TGTGCCAGCTCAGGGCCATTGGGCAATCAGCCCCAGCATTTT. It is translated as CASSGPLGNQPQHF.